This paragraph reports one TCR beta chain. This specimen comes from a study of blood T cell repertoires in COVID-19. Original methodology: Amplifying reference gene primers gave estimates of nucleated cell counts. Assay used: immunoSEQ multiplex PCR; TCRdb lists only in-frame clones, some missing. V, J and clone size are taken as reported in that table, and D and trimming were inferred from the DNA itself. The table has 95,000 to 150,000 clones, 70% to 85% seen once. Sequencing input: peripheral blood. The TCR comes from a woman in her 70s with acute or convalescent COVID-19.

The CDR3 loop reads CASSELGGASNEQFF. The CDR3 coding sequence is TGTGCCAGCAGTGAACTAGGGGGGGCGTCCAATGAGCAGTTCTTC. The rearrangement uses TRBV25-1 and TRBJ2-1, with a weak D call TRBD2 (7 bases). CDR3 size: 15 residues. Trimming left V 2 bases short and J 6 bases short, with 14 bases between. Germline CDR1 reads MGHDK; CDR2 reads SYGVNS.